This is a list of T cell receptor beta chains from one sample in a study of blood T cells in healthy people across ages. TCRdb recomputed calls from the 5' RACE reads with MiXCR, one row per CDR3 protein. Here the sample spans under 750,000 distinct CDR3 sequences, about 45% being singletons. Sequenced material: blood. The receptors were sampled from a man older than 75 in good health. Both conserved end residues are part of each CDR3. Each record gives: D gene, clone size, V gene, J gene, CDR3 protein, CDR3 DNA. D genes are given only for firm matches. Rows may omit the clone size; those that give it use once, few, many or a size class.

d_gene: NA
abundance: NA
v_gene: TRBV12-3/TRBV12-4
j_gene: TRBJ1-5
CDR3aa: CASTYTGRDQPQHF
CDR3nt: TGTGCCAGCACCTATACAGGGAGGGATCAGCCCCAGCATTTT

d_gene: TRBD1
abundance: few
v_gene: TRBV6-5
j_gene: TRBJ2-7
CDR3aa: CASRGQGRHEQYF
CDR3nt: TGTGCCAGCAGGGGACAGGGACGGCACGAGCAGTACTTC

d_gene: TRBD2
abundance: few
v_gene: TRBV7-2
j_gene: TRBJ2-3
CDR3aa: CASSPSRGGSTDTQYF
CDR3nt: TGTGCCAGCAGCCCAAGTCGCGGGGGTAGCACAGATACGCAGTATTTT

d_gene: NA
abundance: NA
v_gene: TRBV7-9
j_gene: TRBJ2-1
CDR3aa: CASSSDMALSYNEQFF
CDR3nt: TGTGCCAGCAGCTCTGACATGGCCCTCTCCTACAATGAGCAGTTCTTC

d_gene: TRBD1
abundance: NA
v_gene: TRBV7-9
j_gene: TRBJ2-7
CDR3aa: CASSSPIRDRAYNEQYF
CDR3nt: TGTGCCAGCAGCTCCCCCATCCGGGACAGGGCCTACAATGAGCAGTACTTC

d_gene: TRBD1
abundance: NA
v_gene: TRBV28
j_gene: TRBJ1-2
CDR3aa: CASRRDRNGYTF
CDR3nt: TGTGCCAGCAGGAGGGACAGGAATGGCTACACCTTC

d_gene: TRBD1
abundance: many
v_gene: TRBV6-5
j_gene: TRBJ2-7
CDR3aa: CASGTETRYEQYF
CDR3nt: TGTGCCAGCGGGACAGAAACTAGATACGAGCAGTACTTC

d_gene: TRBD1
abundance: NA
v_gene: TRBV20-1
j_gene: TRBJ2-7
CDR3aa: CSAQITGVGEQYF
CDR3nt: TGCAGTGCCCAGATTACAGGGGTTGGCGAGCAGTACTTC

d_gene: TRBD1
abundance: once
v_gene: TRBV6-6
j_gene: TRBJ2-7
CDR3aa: CASSYPQGVTYEQYF
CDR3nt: TGTGCCAGCAGTTACCCTCAGGGGGTTACCTACGAGCAGTACTTC

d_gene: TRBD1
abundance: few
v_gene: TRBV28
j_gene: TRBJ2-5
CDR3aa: CASSGGTGNYGTQYF
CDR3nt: TGTGCCAGCAGTGGTGGGACAGGGAATTACGGGACCCAGTACTTC

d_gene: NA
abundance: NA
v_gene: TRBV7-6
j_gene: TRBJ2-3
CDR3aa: CASSLKHTQYF
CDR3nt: TGTGCCAGCAGCCTTAAACATACGCAGTATTTT

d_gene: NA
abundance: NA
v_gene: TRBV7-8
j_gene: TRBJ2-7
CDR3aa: CTTTVGRGESYEQYF
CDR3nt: TGTACCACTACGGTAGGGAGAGGGGAATCCTACGAGCAGTACTTC

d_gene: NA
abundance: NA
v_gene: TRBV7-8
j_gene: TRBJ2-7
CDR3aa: CASSLGTSFHNEQYF
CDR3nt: TGTGCCAGCAGCTTAGGGACCTCGTTTCACAATGAGCAGTACTTC

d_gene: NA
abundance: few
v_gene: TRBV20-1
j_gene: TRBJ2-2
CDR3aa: CSAHPPGRDTGELFF
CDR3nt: TGCAGTGCTCACCCGCCTGGCAGGGACACCGGGGAGCTGTTTTTT

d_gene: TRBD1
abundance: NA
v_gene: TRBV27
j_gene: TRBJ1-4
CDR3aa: CASSYQGANEKLFF
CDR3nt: TGTGCCAGCAGTTATCAGGGGGCGAATGAAAAACTGTTTTTT

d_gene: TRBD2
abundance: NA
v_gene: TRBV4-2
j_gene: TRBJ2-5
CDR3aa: CASSQPGLAGVETQYF
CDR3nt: TGTGCCAGCAGCCAGCCGGGACTAGCGGGAGTAGAGACCCAGTACTTC

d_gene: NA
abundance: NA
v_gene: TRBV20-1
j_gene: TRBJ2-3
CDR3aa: CSAMTGFSGTSDLDTRYF
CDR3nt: TGCAGTGCCATGACAGGGTTTAGCGGGACAAGCGACTTGGATACGCGGTATTTT

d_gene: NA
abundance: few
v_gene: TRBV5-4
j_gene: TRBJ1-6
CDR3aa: CASSPDISISPLHF
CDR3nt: TGTGCCAGCAGCCCGGACATTAGTATCTCACCCCTCCACTTT

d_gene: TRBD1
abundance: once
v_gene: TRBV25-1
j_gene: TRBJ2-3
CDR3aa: CASSAMTGGPDTQYF
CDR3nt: TGTGCCAGCAGTGCCATGACAGGGGGCCCAGATACGCAGTATTTT

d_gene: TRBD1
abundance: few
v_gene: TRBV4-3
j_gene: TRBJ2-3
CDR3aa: CASSQDPRGRRVGNKDTQYF
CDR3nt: TGCGCCAGCAGCCAAGATCCCAGGGGGCGACGTGTGGGGAATAAGGATACGCAGTATTTT

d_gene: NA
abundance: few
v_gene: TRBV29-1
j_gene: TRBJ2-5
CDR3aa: CSVEAPTGEETQYF
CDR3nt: TGCAGCGTTGAAGCGCCCACTGGGGAAGAGACCCAGTACTTC

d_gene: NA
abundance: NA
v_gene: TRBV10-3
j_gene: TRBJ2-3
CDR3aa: CAISESRDRTDTQYF
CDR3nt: TGTGCCATCAGTGAGTCGCGGGACCGCACAGATACGCAGTATTTT

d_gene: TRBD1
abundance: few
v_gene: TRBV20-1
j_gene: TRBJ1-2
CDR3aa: CSARPTAGTGDGYTF
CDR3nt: TGCAGTGCTAGACCAACAGCCGGGACAGGGGATGGCTACACCTTC

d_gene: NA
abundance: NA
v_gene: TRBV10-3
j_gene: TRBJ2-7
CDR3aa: CAIRNREQDYEQYF
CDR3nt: TGTGCCATCAGGAACAGGGAACAGGACTACGAGCAGTACTTC

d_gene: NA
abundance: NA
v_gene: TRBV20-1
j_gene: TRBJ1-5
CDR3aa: CSARDPGGSNQPQHF
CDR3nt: TGCAGTGCTAGAGATCCGGGGGGTAGCAATCAGCCCCAGCATTTT

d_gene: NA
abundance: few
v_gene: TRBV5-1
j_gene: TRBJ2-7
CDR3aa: CASSLEVGVSSYEQYF
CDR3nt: TGCGCCAGCAGCTTGGAAGTGGGTGTAAGCTCCTACGAGCAGTACTTC

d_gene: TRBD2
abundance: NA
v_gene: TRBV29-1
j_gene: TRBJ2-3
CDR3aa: CSAVPGGFGSGIGDTQYF
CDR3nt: TGCAGCGCGGTGCCCGGGGGGTTTGGGAGCGGGATCGGAGATACGCAGTATTTT

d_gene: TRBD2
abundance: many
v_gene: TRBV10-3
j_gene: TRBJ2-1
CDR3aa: CAIKSGGAHNEQFF
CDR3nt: TGTGCCATCAAAAGCGGGGGGGCCCACAATGAGCAGTTCTTC

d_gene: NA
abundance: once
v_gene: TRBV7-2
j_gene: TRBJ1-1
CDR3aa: CASSRRGGNMNTEAFF
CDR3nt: TGTGCCAGCAGCCGTCGGGGTGGCAACATGAACACTGAAGCTTTCTTT

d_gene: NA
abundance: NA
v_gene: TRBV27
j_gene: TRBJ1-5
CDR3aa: CASRAFGGNQPQHF
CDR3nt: TGTGCCAGCCGGGCGTTTGGAGGCAATCAGCCCCAGCATTTT

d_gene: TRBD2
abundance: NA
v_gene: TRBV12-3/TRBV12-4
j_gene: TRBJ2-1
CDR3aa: CASLGLAGGSAYNEQFF
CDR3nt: TGTGCCAGCTTAGGACTAGCGGGGGGGAGTGCGTACAATGAGCAGTTCTTC

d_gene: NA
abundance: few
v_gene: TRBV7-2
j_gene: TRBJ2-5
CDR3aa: CASSLDVSGQVQYF
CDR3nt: TGTGCCAGCAGCTTAGATGTGTCGGGCCAAGTGCAGTACTTC

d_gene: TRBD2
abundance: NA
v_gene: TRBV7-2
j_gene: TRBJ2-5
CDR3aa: CASTRGGSEKTQYF
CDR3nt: TGTGCCAGCACCCGTGGCGGGAGCGAGAAGACCCAGTACTTC